One sample yielded the 28 T cell receptor beta chains listed below, sequenced in a study of blood T cell repertoires in COVID-19. Clones were read by immunoSEQ multiplex PCR, and TCRdb kept only the in-frame ones, dropping some. The profile shows 250,000 or so clones, about 90% of them singletons. The specimen sequenced was peripheral blood. Receptor source: a woman in her sixties with acute or convalescent COVID-19.

The J gene is TRBJ1-2, the V gene TRBV5-4; D gene unclear. Germline CDR1 is SGHNT and CDR2 is YYREEE (reference sequence). This CDR3 region has 14 residues. V was pared by 2 bases and J by 1 base, with 9 bases between. CDR3 nucleotides: TGTGCCAGCAGCTTTCAGAAATATAACTATGGCTACACCTTC. It translates to CASSFQKYNYGYTF.

CDR3 nucleotides: TGTGCCTGGGGGAAAGCGGGACAGGGGTTTTTAGTGACTAATGAAAAACTGTTTTTT. Translating it yields CAWGKAGQGFLVTNEKLFF. This chain connects TRBV30 to TRBJ1-4, with 10 bases fitting TRBD1. CDR3 size: 19 residues. Germline-derived CDR1 and CDR2 are GTSNPN and SVGIG (reference sequence). Unmatched junction bases numbered 17, after V lost 5 bases and J lost 2 bases. The variable domain in full, completed from reference TRBV30 and TRBJ1-4, reads SQTIHQWPATLVQPVGSPLSLECTVEGTSNPNLYWYRQAAGRGLQLLFYSVGIGQISSEVPQNLSASRPQDRQFILSSKKLLLSDSGFYLCAWGKAGQGFLVTNEKLFFGSGTQLSVL.

The chain has TRBV6-5 and TRBJ1-3, with 7 bases lining up with TRBD1. In germline, CDR1 is MNHEY, CDR2 SVGAGI. CDR3 size: 14 residues. Trimming removed 6 bases from V and 5 bases from J; junction bases left unmatched: 7. This chain's CDR3 is CASSPGTERNTIYF. The DNA of the CDR3 is TGTGCCAGCAGCCCCGGGACAGAAAGAAACACCATATATTTT.

The rearrangement links TRBV6-1 to TRBJ2-3; D is possibly TRBD2 (7 bases). The CDR3 loop spans 15 amino acids. V shed 6 bases and J shed 1 base, with 14 bases lying between them. The germline gives CDR1 MNHNS, CDR2 SASEGT. As DNA, the CDR3 is TGTGCCAGCAGCGCGGGGGCACTGGGCACAGATACGCAGTATTTT. Translated: CASSAGALGTDTQYF.

J is TRBJ1-2 and V is TRBV6-1; D may be TRBD1 (5 bases). Deletions cut 2 bases from V and 8 bases from J, with 15 bases between. CDR3 length equals 14 residues. The germline V gene encodes CDR1 MNHNS and CDR2 SASEGT. CDR3 amino acids: CASSELGGARGYTF. The CDR3 nucleotides read TGTGCCAGCAGTGAACTCGGTGGGGCGAGGGGCTACACCTTC.

This clone showed up just once. The J gene is TRBJ1-2, the V gene TRBV6-1; D perhaps matches TRBD1 (6 bases). CDR1 is MNHNS and CDR2 is SASEGT in the germline V gene. The CDR3 runs to 15 residues. Trimming removed 6 bases at V and 2 bases at J, with 16 bases between. The CDR3: CASRAGAHINYGYTF. CDR3 coding DNA: TGTGCCAGCAGGGCAGGGGCGCATATCAACTATGGCTACACCTTC.

The chain joins TRBV6-2 or TRBV6-3 to TRBJ1-1; no firm D call. The germline CDR1 and CDR2 sequences are MNHEY and SVGEGT. V gave up 5 bases and J gave up 0 bases, with 16 bases separating them. The CDR3 runs 16 residues. This CDR3 reads CASSRGLGVMNTEAFF. CDR3 in DNA: TGTGCCAGCAGTCGGGGTCTTGGGGTTATGAACACTGAAGCTTTCTTT.

The genes are TRBV12-3 or TRBV12-4 and TRBJ1-4; 10 nucleotides line up with TRBD1. The V gene end was trimmed by 6 bases and the J gene end by 11 bases; junction bases not matched to a gene: 3. CDR3 length: 12 residues. The CDR3 DNA follows: TGTGCCAGCAGGACAGGGGGCGTGAAACTGTTTTTT. This encodes CASRTGGVKLFF.

This sequence joins TRBV5-3 and TRBJ2-1; TRBD2 agrees at 13 bases. TRBV5-3 is identified as an open reading frame with a role that is uncertain. The V and J ends lost 3 bases and 0 bases, in that order; junction bases with no gene match: 12. The CDR3 spans 20 residues. The CDR3 spells CARSWSGTSGTPCSYNEQFF. CDR3 nucleotide sequence: TGTGCCAGAAGCTGGTCCGGGACTAGCGGGACCCCGTGCTCCTACAATGAGCAGTTCTTC.

The chain combines TRBV5-4 with TRBJ1-3; 7 bases are shared with TRBD1. The CDR3 spans 16 residues. Trimming at V came to 4 bases and at J to 2 bases, leaving 9 bases not matched to a gene. The germline V gene encodes CDR1 SGHNT and CDR2 YYREEE (reference sequence). The CDR3 nucleotides are TGTGCCAGCAGCAGGTCATCCGGGACAGCTGGAAACACCATATATTTT. The encoded protein is CASSRSSGTAGNTIYF.

The J gene is TRBJ2-2, the V gene TRBV24-1, with 9 bases that match TRBD1. V shed 6 bases and J 0 bases; nucleotides not matched to a gene: 7. The CDR3 is 17 residues long. Germline values: CDR1 KGHDR, CDR2 SFDVKD. The CDR3 here is CATSPGQGFSNTGELFF. The CDR3 bases are TGTGCCACCAGTCCGGGACAGGGTTTTTCGAACACCGGGGAGCTGTTTTTT.

Only one count was recorded for this clone. This sequence joins TRBV10-3 and TRBJ1-3; no firm D call. CDR3 size: 13 residues. Germline V CDR1 and CDR2: ENHRY, SYGVKD. V lost 4 bases and J 0 bases, leaving 4 bases between the germline ends. CDR3 sequence reads: CAISANSGNTIYF. CDR3 nucleotide sequence: TGTGCCATCAGTGCAAACTCTGGAAACACCATATATTTT.

Only a few counts were recorded for this clone. The chain employs TRBV7-2 and TRBJ2-5, with D perhaps TRBD2 (6 bases). The V and J ends lost 5 bases and 4 bases respectively, with 14 bases between them. This CDR3 spans 14 amino acids. The V gene's germline CDR1 is SGHTA and CDR2 FQGNSA. The chain's CDR3 is CASSQAGRAETQYF. In DNA form, the CDR3 reads TGTGCCAGCAGCCAGGCCGGGAGAGCAGAGACCCAGTACTTC.

The chain carries TRBV30 and TRBJ1-4, with D unclear. Germline lookup yields CDR1 GTSNPN and CDR2 SVGIG (reference sequence). The ends were cut back, 6 bases at V and 8 bases at J, with 16 bases in the middle. There are 13 residues in the CDR3. This CDR3 is CACDREGGEKLFF. The CDR3 coding sequence is TGTGCCTGCGACCGGGAGGGAGGCGAAAAACTGTTTTTT.

The chain couples TRBV19 to TRBJ2-2; no definite D call. This CDR3 has 14 amino acids. V lost 2 bases, J lost 0 bases, and 4 bases lay in between. Germline assignment: CDR1 LNHDA and CDR2 SQIVND (reference sequence). The CDR3 is CASSIQSNTGELFF. The CDR3 DNA reads as TGTGCCAGTAGTATACAATCGAACACCGGGGAGCTGTTTTTT. The complete variable domain, with remaining parts taken from reference TRBV19 and TRBJ2-2, reads DGGITQSPKYLFRKEGQNVTLSCEQNLNHDAMYWYRQDPGQGLRLIYYSQIVNDFQKGDIAEGYSVSREKKESFPLTVTSAQKNPTAFYLCASSIQSNTGELFFGEGSRLTVL.

The rearrangement uses TRBV7-6 and TRBJ1-6; TRBD1 agrees at 8 bases. The CDR3 is 17 amino acids. Germline trimming cut 1 base from V and 10 bases from J; bases unmatched to any gene: 12. Germline loops: CDR1 SGHVS, CDR2 FNYEAQ. The CDR3 DNA follows: TGTGCCAGCAGCTTAGAAGCCCGCGCAGGGGGCCGGTCACCCCTCCACTTT. Protein sequence: CASSLEARAGGRSPLHF.

The chain links TRBV7-6 to TRBJ2-2, with D unresolved. Trimming left V 3 bases short and J 0 bases short, with 11 bases between. The CDR3 length is 16 residues. CDR1 SGHVS and CDR2 FNYEAQ come from the germline V gene. The CDR3 reads CASSFAQPTNTGELFF. The CDR3 DNA is TGTGCCAGCAGCTTCGCACAGCCCACGAACACCGGGGAGCTGTTTTTT.

On this clone: A junction end diverges from the germline sequence, so it may reflect a read error. The CDR3 region is CASSLYSTGELFF. The CDR3 nucleotides read TGTGCTAGCAGCTTATACAGTACCGGGGAGCTGTTTTTT. The chain joins TRBV7-7 to TRBJ2-2; D is unresolved. This CDR3 has 13 residues. Per germline, CDR1 SSHAT and CDR2 FNYEAQ (reference sequence).

The chain uses TRBV27 and TRBJ2-7, with unresolved D. The CDR3 sequence is 12 residues long. V was shortened by 3 bases and J by 3 bases, with 6 bases between the two germline ends. Germline V CDR1 and CDR2: MNHEY, SMNVEV (reference sequence). DNA for the CDR3: TGTGCCAGCAGTTTCCGAGGCTACGAGCAGTACTTC. Translated: CASSFRGYEQYF.

DNA of the CDR3: TGCGCCAGCAGCCTTAGCGGGGGGCGAGATACGCAGTATTTT. This translates into CASSLSGGRDTQYF. The chain has TRBV5-1 and TRBJ2-3; 10 positions match TRBD2. CDR1 is SGHRS, CDR2 YFSETQ, per germline. Trimming cost V 4 bases and J 5 bases; bases outside gene matches: 4. This CDR3 region has 14 residues.

The J gene is TRBJ2-5, the V gene TRBV5-6, with D possibly being TRBD2 (6 bases). The CDR3 has 14 residues. V lost 4 bases and J 2 bases, leaving 12 bases between the germline ends. Germline values: CDR1 SGHDT, CDR2 YYEEEE. Written as DNA, the CDR3 is TGTGCCAGCAGCCCCCGGGGGTTACAAGAGACCCAGTACTTC. Translation gives CASSPRGLQETQYF.

The chain combines TRBV5-4 with TRBJ2-5, with D perhaps TRBD2 (7 bases). V dropped 1 base and J dropped 2 bases, with 12 bases sitting between them. The CDR3 runs to 15 residues. Per germline, CDR1 SGHNT and CDR2 YYREEE (reference sequence). CDR3 loop: CASSLIGGGQETQYF. In DNA form, the CDR3 reads TGTGCCAGCAGCTTGATAGGGGGAGGGCAAGAGACCCAGTACTTC. The full variable domain, rest sourced from reference TRBV5-4 and TRBJ2-5, is ETGVTQSPTHLIKTRGQQVTLRCSSQSGHNTVSWYQQALGQGPQFIFQYYREEENGRGNFPPRFSGLQFPNYSSELNVNALELDDSALYLCASSLIGGGQETQYFGPGTRLLVL.

The V and J genes are TRBV6-1 and TRBJ1-3; maybe TRBD1 (6 bases). This CDR3 is built from 16 residues. The germline V gene encodes CDR1 MNHNS and CDR2 SASEGT. V shed 2 bases and J shed 0 bases, with 11 bases lying between them. In nucleotides, the CDR3 is TGTGCCAGCAGTGAATATGACAGGACCTCTGGAAACACCATATATTTT. Protein: CASSEYDRTSGNTIYF.

The chain is built from TRBV19 and TRBJ1-6; 7 nucleotides agree with TRBD1. The CDR3 covers 16 residues. Trimming removed 5 bases from V and 0 bases from J; junction bases left unmatched: 4. The germline V gene encodes CDR1 LNHDA and CDR2 SQIVND (reference sequence). This chain's CDR3 is CASSVQGNSYNSPLHF. In DNA, the CDR3 is TGTGCCAGTAGTGTACAGGGGAACTCCTATAATTCACCCCTCCACTTT.

This clone has just a few counts. This rearrangement joins TRBV2 to TRBJ1-3; 8 nucleotides align to TRBD1. V dropped 3 bases and J dropped 2; count of bases not matched to a gene: 6. The length of the CDR3 is 16 residues. The germline V gene has CDR1 SNHLY and CDR2 FYNNEI. Here the CDR3 reads CASSDGGQGAGNTIYF. CDR3 bases: TGTGCCAGCAGTGATGGTGGACAGGGCGCTGGAAACACCATATATTTT.

V gene TRBV7-9 combines with J gene TRBJ2-4, with 7 bases lining up with TRBD1. Unmatched junction bases numbered 9, after V lost 2 bases and J lost 11 bases. Germline V lookup: CDR1 SEHNR, CDR2 FQNEAQ (reference sequence). The CDR3 has 14 residues. The CDR3 reads CASSLPPTDRVQYF. The CDR3 DNA follows: TGTGCCAGCAGCTTACCACCGACAGACAGGGTTCAGTACTTC.

This chain connects TRBV4-1 to TRBJ1-2; D not certain. V was pared by 1 base and J by 4 bases, with 13 bases between. Germline-derived CDR1 and CDR2 are MGHRA and YSYEKL. The CDR3 length is 15 residues. The CDR3 spells CASSQGGGRGYGYTF. The CDR3 bases are TGCGCCAGCAGCCAAGGAGGAGGGCGAGGCTATGGCTACACCTTC.

This clone came up once. The chain joins TRBV18 to TRBJ1-2; no reliable D call. This CDR3 is built from 15 residues. In germline, CDR1 is KGHSH, CDR2 LQKENI. V gave up 0 bases and J gave up 0 bases, with 8 bases separating them. CDR3 protein: CASSPPTAPNYGYTF. CDR3 in DNA: TGTGCCAGCTCACCACCCACAGCTCCTAACTATGGCTACACCTTC.